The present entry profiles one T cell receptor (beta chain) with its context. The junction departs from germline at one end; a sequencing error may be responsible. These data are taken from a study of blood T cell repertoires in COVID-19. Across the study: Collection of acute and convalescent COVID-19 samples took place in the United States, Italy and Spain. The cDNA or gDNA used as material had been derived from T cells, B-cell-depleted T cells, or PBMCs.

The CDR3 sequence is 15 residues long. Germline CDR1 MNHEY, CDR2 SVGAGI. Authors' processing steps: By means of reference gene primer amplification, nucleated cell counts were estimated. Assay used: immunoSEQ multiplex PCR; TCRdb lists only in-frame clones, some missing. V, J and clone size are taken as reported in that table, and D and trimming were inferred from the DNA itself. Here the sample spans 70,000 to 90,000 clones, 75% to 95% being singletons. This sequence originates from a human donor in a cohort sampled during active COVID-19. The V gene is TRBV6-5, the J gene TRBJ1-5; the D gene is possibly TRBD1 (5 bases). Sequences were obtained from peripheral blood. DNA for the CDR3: TGTGCCAGCAGTTCACCCCAGGGATTCAATCGGCCCCAGCATTTT. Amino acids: CASSSPQGFNRPQHF.